Following are 3 T cell receptor beta chains from one sample sequenced in a study of blood T cells in healthy people across ages. It was with a sample-barcoded 5' primer and a J-beta primer mix that a second PCR of roughly 7 to 12 cycles was run. TCRdb called the 5' RACE reads again in MiXCR, with one record for every CDR3 protein. The data show approximately 360,000 distinct CDR3 sequences, with 45% to 60% seen just once and 45% to 55% held by the top ten. Sequencing was performed on blood. The receptors derive from a man in his 60s in good health.

This clonotype was detected a few times. The rearrangement joins TRBV4-2 to TRBJ1-1, with a weak D call TRBD1 (6 bases). Per germline, CDR1 LGHNA and CDR2 YNFKEQ. Trimming pared 0 bases from V and 7 bases from J, leaving 12 bases between. This CDR3 region has 14 residues. CDR3 region: CASSQDPQGFEAFF. CDR3 DNA sequence: TGTGCCAGCAGCCAAGACCCCCAGGGGTTTGAAGCTTTCTTT.

The chain links TRBV30 to TRBJ2-1; a possible D gene is TRBD2 (5 bases). From germline, CDR1 is GTSNPN and CDR2 SVGIG (reference sequence). V was clipped by 3 bases and J by 4 bases, with 16 bases between them. The CDR3 spans 15 residues. The CDR3 DNA is TGTGCCTGGAGGGGTCTGAGCGGCTCTTACAATGAGCAGTTCTTC. Translating gives CAWRGLSGSYNEQFF. The full variable domain, with the rest looked up from reference TRBV30 and TRBJ2-1, is SQTIHQWPATLVQPVGSPLSLECTVEGTSNPNLYWYRQAAGRGLQLLFYSVGIGQISSEVPQNLSASRPQDRQFILSSKKLLLSDSGFYLCAWRGLSGSYNEQFFGPGTRLTVL.

In its sample, this clonotype was seen once. J is TRBJ1-5 and V is TRBV11-1, with TRBD1 matching 7 bases. Germline CDR1 SGHAT, CDR2 FQDESV (reference sequence). The CDR3 is 13 amino acids. The ends lost 5 bases at V and 6 bases at J; junction bases unmatched: 4. This chain's CDR3 is CASSARQGQPQHF. The CDR3 DNA is TGTGCCAGCAGCGCTCGACAGGGTCAGCCCCAGCATTTT.